This entry describes one T cell receptor (beta chain). V trimming: 4 bases; J trimming: 3 bases; junction bases outside the gene matches: 9. CDR1 MNHEY and CDR2 SVGAGI come from the germline V gene. This CDR3 is built from 15 residues. Assay used: immunoSEQ multiplex PCR; TCRdb lists only in-frame clones, some missing. The data contain 150,000 to 200,000 clones, approximately 85% of them singletons. Cohort placement rested on clinical history that participants reported themselves. Recovered status in Cohort 3 required two negative PCRs, clearance, or symptom resolution. The entry originates in a study of blood T cell repertoires in COVID-19. Study-wide context: PBMCs, B-cell-depleted T cells, or T cells were the source of the cDNA or gDNA that made up the material.

This receptor was taken from a man aged 35-49 years who had recovered from COVID-19. V is TRBV6-5 and J is TRBJ2-7, with TRBD1 identical over 7 bases. Sequencing input: PBMCs or T cells enriched from blood (not recorded which). CDR3 loop: CASSWATGDLYEQYF. As DNA, the CDR3 is TGTGCCAGCAGTTGGGCCACAGGGGACCTCTACGAGCAGTACTTC.